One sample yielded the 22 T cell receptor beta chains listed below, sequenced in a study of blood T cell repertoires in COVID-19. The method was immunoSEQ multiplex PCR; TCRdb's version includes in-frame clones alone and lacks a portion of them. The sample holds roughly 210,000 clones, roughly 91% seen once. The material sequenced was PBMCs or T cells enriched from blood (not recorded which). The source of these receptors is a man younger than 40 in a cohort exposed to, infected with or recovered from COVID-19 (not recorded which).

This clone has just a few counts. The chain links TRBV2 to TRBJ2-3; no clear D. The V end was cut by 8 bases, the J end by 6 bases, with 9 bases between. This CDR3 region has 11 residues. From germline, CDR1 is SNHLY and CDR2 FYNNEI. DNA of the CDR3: TGTGCCAGCCTCCTGAGGGATACGCAGTATTTT. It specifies CASLLRDTQYF.

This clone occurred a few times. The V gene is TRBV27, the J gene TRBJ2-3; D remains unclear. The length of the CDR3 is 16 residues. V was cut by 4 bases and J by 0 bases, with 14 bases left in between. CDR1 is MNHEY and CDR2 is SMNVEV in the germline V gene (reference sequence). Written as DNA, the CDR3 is TGTGCCAGCAGTTCCCTTTCCGGCAGGAGCACAGATACGCAGTATTTT. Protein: CASSSLSGRSTDTQYF.

CDR3 bases: TGTGCCAGCAGCCTGGCCAGCTCCTACGAGCAGTACTTC. Translation: CASSLASSYEQYF. This sequence joins TRBV11-3 and TRBJ2-7; D is unresolved. V was cut by 5 bases and J by 0 bases, with 8 bases left in between. CDR1 and CDR2 (germline): SGHNT, YENEEA. There are 13 residues in the CDR3.

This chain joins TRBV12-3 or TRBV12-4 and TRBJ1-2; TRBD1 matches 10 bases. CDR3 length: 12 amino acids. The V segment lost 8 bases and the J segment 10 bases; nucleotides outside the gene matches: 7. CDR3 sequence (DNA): TGTGCCAGCGGGGACAGGGGAGGTGTCTACACCTTC. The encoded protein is CASGDRGGVYTF.

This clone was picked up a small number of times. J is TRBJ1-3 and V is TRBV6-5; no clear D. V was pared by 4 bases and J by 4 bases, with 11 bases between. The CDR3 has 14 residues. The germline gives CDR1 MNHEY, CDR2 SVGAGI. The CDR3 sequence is CASSSKAYGNTIYF. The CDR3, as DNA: TGTGCCAGCAGTTCGAAAGCCTACGGAAACACCATATATTTT.

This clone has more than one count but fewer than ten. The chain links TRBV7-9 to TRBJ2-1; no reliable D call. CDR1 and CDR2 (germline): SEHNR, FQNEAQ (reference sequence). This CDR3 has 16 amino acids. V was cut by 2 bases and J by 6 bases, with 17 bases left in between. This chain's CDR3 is CASSLYANPISNEQFF. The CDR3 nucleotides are TGTGCCAGCAGCTTATATGCGAACCCTATCTCCAATGAGCAGTTCTTC.

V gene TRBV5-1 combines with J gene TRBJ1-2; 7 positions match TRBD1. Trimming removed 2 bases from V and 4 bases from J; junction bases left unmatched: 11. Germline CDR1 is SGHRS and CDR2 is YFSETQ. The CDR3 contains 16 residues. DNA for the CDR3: TGCGCCAGCAGCTTTGGAAGGGGGCCTAATCTCTATGGCTACACCTTC. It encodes CASSFGRGPNLYGYTF.

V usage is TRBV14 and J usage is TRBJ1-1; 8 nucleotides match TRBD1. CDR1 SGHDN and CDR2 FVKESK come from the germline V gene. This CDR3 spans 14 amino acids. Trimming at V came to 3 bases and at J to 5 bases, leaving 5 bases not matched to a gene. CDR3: CASSHRTGITEAFF. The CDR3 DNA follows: TGTGCCAGCAGCCACCGGACAGGGATAACTGAAGCTTTCTTT.

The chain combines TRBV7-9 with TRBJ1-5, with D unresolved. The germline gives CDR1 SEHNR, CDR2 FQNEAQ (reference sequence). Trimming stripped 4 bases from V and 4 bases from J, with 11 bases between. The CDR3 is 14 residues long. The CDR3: CASSSALSNQPQHF. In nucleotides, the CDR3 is TGTGCCAGCAGCTCTGCGCTCTCAAATCAGCCCCAGCATTTT. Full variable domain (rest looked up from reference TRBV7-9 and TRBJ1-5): DTGVSQNPRHKITKRGQNVTFRCDPISEHNRLYWYRQTLGQGPEFLTYFQNEAQLEKSRLLSDRFSAERPKGSFSTLEIQRTEQGDSAMYLCASSSALSNQPQHFGDGTRLSIL.

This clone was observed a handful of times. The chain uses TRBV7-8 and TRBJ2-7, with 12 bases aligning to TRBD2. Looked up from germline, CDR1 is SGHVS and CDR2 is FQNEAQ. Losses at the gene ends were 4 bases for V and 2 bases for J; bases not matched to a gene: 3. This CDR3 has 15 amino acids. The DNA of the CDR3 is TGTGCCAGCAGCTCGACTAGCGGGAGAGCCTACGAGCAGTACTTC. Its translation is CASSSTSGRAYEQYF.

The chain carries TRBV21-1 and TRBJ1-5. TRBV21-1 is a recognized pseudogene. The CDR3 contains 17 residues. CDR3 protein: CASSKRISRDLNQPQHF. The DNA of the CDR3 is TGTGCCAGCAGCAAAAGGATTTCGCGGGACCTGAATCAGCCCCAGCATTTT.

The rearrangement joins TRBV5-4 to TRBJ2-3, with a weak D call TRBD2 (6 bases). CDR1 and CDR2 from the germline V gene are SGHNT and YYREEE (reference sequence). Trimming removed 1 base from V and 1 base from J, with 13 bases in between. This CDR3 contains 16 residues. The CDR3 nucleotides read TGTGCCAGCAGCTTGTACGGGGGTGTTGGCACAGATACGCAGTATTTT. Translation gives CASSLYGGVGTDTQYF.

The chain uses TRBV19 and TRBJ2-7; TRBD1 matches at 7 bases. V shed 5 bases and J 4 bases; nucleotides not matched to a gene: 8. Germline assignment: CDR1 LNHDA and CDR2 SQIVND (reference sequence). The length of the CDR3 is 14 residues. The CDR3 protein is CASSYLPQGYEQYF. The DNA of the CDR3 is TGTGCCAGTAGTTACTTACCACAGGGGTACGAGCAGTACTTC.

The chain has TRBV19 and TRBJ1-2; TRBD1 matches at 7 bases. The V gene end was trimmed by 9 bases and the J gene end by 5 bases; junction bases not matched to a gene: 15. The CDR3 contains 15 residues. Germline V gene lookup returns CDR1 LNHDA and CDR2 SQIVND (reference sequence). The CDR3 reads CASSFLGQPTYGYTF. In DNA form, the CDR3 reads TGTGCCAGCAGCTTCTTGGGACAGCCTACGTATGGCTACACCTTC.

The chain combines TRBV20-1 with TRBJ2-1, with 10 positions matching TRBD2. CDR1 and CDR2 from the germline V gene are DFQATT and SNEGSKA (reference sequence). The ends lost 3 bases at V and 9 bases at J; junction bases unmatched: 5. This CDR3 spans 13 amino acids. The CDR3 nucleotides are TGCAGTGCTAGTGCCAGCGGGAGGGGTGAGCAGTTCTTC. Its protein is CSASASGRGEQFF.

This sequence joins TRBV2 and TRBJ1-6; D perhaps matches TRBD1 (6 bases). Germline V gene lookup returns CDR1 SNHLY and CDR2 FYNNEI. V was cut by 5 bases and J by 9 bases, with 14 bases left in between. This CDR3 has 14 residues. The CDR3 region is CASSSGTRGSPLHF. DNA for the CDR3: TGTGCCAGCAGTTCCGGGACAAGGGGTTCACCCCTCCACTTT.

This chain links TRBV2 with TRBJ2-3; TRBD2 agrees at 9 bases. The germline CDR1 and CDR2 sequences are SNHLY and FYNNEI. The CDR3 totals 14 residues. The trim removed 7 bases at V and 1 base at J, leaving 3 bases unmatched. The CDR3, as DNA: TGTGCCAGCACTTTAGCGGGGGGCACAGATACGCAGTATTTT. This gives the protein CASTLAGGTDTQYF.

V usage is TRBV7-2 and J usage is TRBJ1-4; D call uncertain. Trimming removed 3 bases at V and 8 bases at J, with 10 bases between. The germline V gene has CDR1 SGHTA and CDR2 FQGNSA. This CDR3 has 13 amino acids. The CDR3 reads CASSFYHGEKLFF. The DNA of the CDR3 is TGTGCCAGCAGCTTTTACCACGGGGAAAAACTGTTTTTT.

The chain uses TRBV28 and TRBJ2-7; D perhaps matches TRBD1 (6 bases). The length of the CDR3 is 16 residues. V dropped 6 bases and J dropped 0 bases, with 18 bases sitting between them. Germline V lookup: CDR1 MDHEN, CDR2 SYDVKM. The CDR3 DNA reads TGTGCCAGCAGCCCTTTTTCAGGGGCTACCTCCTACGAGCAGTACTTC. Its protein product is CASSPFSGATSYEQYF.

In DNA form, the CDR3 reads TGTGCCAGCAGTTACGAAAGGCTAGCGAGCACAGATACGCAGTATTTT. Protein: CASSYERLASTDTQYF. V and J are TRBV6-2 or TRBV6-3 and TRBJ2-3; maybe TRBD2 (6 bases). CDR1 is MNHEY and CDR2 is SVGEGT in the germline V gene. Trimming pared 2 bases from V and 0 bases from J, leaving 12 bases between. CDR3 length: 16 residues.

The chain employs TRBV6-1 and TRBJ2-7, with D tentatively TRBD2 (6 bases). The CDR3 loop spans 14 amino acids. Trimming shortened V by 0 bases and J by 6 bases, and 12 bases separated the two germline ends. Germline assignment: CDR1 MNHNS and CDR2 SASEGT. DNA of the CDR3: TGTGCCAGCAGTGAAGCAAGGACTACATCCGAGCAGTACTTC. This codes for CASSEARTTSEQYF.

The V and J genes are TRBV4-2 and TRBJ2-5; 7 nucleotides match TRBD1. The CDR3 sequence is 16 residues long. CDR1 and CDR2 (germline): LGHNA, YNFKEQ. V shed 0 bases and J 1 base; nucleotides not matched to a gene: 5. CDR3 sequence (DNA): TGTGCCAGCAGCCAAGATGAAAGGGGGCCCCAAGAGACCCAGTACTTC. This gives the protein CASSQDERGPQETQYF.